These 25 T cell receptor beta chains share one sample of origin, sequenced in a study of regulatory T cells in long-lasting Graves disease. Stated time point: newly diagnosed GD, antithyroid drugs for less than 3 months. Scientists built the TCR library using RNA that was extracted from PBMCs. HTBI primers from iRepertoire and Arm-PCR of CDR3 regions yielded the TCR beta libraries. TCRdb re-called the multiplex PCR reads through MiXCR, storing one row per CDR3 protein. Of about 240,000 distinct CDR3 sequences detected, roughly a fifth appear once; the ten largest clones hold around 13%. The source was peripheral blood mononuclear cells (PBMCs), collected at new diagnosis, from a patient treated with antithyroid drugs. These receptors all come from a female donor with Graves disease.

This chain joins TRBV5-1 and TRBJ2-2; D tentatively reads TRBD1 or TRBD2 (6 bases each). V lost 5 bases to trimming and J lost 5 bases, with 16 bases between them. CDR1 SGHRS and CDR2 YFSETQ come from the germline V gene. CDR3 length: 15 amino acids. The CDR3 sequence: CASRSTGARTGELFF. CDR3 DNA: TGCGCCAGCAGGTCGACGGGGGCCAGGACCGGGGAGCTGTTTTTT.

This clonotype appeared many times. The rearrangement uses TRBV27 and TRBJ1-2; D is unresolved. Germline loops: CDR1 MNHEY, CDR2 SMNVEV (reference sequence). CDR3 length: 14 amino acids. V lost 6 bases to trimming and J lost 1 base, with 12 bases between them. CDR3 in DNA: TGTGCCAGCAGCCCTTCGAACATTAACTATGGCTACACCTTC. It translates to CASSPSNINYGYTF.

This clonotype showed up many times. V is TRBV12-3 or TRBV12-4 and J is TRBJ2-5, with a weak D call TRBD2 (5 bases). The CDR3 is 15 residues long. The V and J ends lost 1 base and 4 bases respectively, with 13 bases between them. CDR3 nucleotide sequence: TGTGCCAGCAGTTTAGGGGGAGTGTTTGGAGAGACCCAGTACTTC. Protein product: CASSLGGVFGETQYF.

By share, this clonotype ranks as medium-sized. In DNA form, the CDR3 reads TGTGCCAGCAGCTTCCGGGACAGCCTTTACAATGAGCAGTTCTTC. It codes for CASSFRDSLYNEQFF. V is TRBV7-2 and J is TRBJ2-1; 7 nucleotides agree with TRBD1. The trim removed 3 bases at V and 4 bases at J, leaving 6 bases unmatched. Germline V CDR1 and CDR2: SGHTA, FQGNSA. The CDR3 consists of 15 residues. Filled out from reference TRBV7-2 and TRBJ2-1, the complete variable domain reads GAGVSQSPSNKVTEKGKDVELRCDPISGHTALYWYRQSLGQGLEFLIYFQGNSAPDKSGLPSDRFSAERTGGSVSTLTIQRTQQEDSAVYLCASSFRDSLYNEQFFGPGTRLTVL.

This clonotype was picked up many times. This chain joins TRBV6-5 and TRBJ2-3, with TRBD2 matching over 8 bases. This CDR3 has 16 amino acids. With V trimmed by 4 bases and J by 3 bases, 9 bases remained unmatched. Looked up from germline, CDR1 is MNHEY and CDR2 is SVGAGI. The CDR3 sequence is CASSFGAGEGTDTQYF. The CDR3 DNA reads TGTGCCAGCAGTTTCGGAGCGGGGGAGGGGACAGATACGCAGTATTTT.

At least ten counts were recorded for this clonotype. The V call is TRBV7-9, the J call TRBJ1-6; 9 nucleotides agree with TRBD1. Trimming cost V 6 bases and J 6 bases; bases outside gene matches: 6. Germline V gene lookup returns CDR1 SEHNR and CDR2 FQNEAQ (reference sequence). This CDR3 has 15 residues. The DNA for the CDR3 is TGTGCCAGCAGAGGGACAGGGAGCGGTAATTCACCCCTCCACTTT. This sequence encodes CASRGTGSGNSPLHF. Together with reference TRBV7-9 and TRBJ1-6, the CDR3 gives the full variable domain: DTGVSQNPRHKITKRGQNVTFRCDPISEHNRLYWYRQTLGQGPEFLTYFQNEAQLEKSRLLSDRFSAERPKGSFSTLEIQRTEQGDSAMYLCASRGTGSGNSPLHFGNGTRLTVT.

The chain combines TRBV5-5 with TRBJ2-2; 7 positions match TRBD1. The trim removed 5 bases at V and 6 bases at J, leaving 10 bases unmatched. The germline gives CDR1 SGHKS, CDR2 YYEKEE (reference sequence). This CDR3 contains 15 residues. CDR3 amino acids: CASRLDRVSSGELFF. The CDR3 nucleotides are TGTGCCAGCAGATTAGACAGGGTATCGTCCGGGGAGCTGTTTTTT.

This clonotype showed up many times. The chain employs TRBV5-1 and TRBJ2-3; the D gene is possibly TRBD1 (6 bases). This CDR3 has 15 amino acids. Trimming took off 4 bases at V and 0 bases at J, with 12 bases between the two ends. Germline V CDR1 and CDR2: SGHRS, YFSETQ. The CDR3 nucleotides read TGCGCCAGCAGCGTCGGGACACTCAGCACAGATACGCAGTATTTT. Protein sequence: CASSVGTLSTDTQYF.

This clonotype was found a few times. The chain uses TRBV5-8 and TRBJ2-5, with 9 bases lining up with TRBD2. The junction had 0 bases not matched to a gene; V was cut back by 0 bases and J by 9 bases. The CDR3 is 12 amino acids. The V gene's germline CDR1 is SGHTS and CDR2 YDEGEE. CDR3 DNA sequence: TGTGCCAGCAGCTTGGGCGGGGGGGCCCAGTACTTC. This translates into CASSLGGGAQYF.

This chain connects TRBV7-8 to TRBJ2-7, with 8 bases identical to TRBD1. Germline assignment: CDR1 SGHVS and CDR2 FQNEAQ. V was clipped by 5 bases and J by 5 bases; unmatched bases: 5. The CDR3 covers 13 residues. This chain's CDR3 is CASSEGQGNEQYF. The CDR3 region has the DNA TGTGCCAGCAGCGAAGGACAGGGCAACGAGCAGTACTTC. The variable domain in full, completed from reference TRBV7-8 and TRBJ2-7, reads GAGVSQSPRYKVAKRGQDVALRCDPISGHVSLFWYQQALGQGPEFLTYFQNEAQLDKSGLPSDRFFAERPEGSVSTLKIQRTQQEDSAVYLCASSEGQGNEQYFGPGTRLTVT.

Comment on this clonotype: It may be a read error: a sequence one base away is much more abundant. This sequence joins TRBV6-1 and TRBJ2-7; maybe TRBD1 (5 bases). Germline V CDR1 and CDR2: MNHNS, SASEGT. There are 14 residues in the CDR3. This CDR3 reads CASRDRPPSYGQYF. DNA of the CDR3: TGTGCCAGCAGAGACAGACCCCCCTCCTACGGGCAGTACTTC.

At least ten counts were recorded for this clonotype. The genes are TRBV5-5 and TRBJ1-2, with TRBD1 as a possible D gene (5 bases). The CDR3 sequence is 15 residues long. The V and J ends lost 2 bases and 2 bases respectively, with 13 bases between them. CDR1 and CDR2 (germline): SGHKS, YYEKEE (reference sequence). CDR3 DNA sequence: TGTGCCAGCAGCTTAGGTCCCGGGACGAACTATGGCTACACCTTC. The encoded protein is CASSLGPGTNYGYTF.

This clonotype was picked up many times. V is TRBV2 and J is TRBJ1-2; D is uncertain. Per germline, CDR1 SNHLY and CDR2 FYNNEI. The CDR3 consists of 11 residues. V lost 8 bases and J lost 5, with 9 bases in between. The CDR3 DNA follows: TGTGCCAGCCAACTCACTTATGGCTACACCTTC. This codes for CASQLTYGYTF.

V and J are TRBV19 and TRBJ1-5, with 9 bases identical to TRBD1. The junction had 6 bases not matched to a gene; V was cut back by 5 bases and J by 4 bases. Looked up from germline, CDR1 is LNHDA and CDR2 is SQIVND (reference sequence). This CDR3 is built from 15 residues. The CDR3, as DNA: TGTGCCAGTAGTTCCGGGACAGGGATGAATCAGCCCCAGCATTTT. It specifies CASSSGTGMNQPQHF.

A word on this clonotype: A read error is likely here: a far larger clone is one base away. The gene calls are TRBV11-1 and TRBJ2-5, with a weak D call TRBD2 (5 bases). The J call could be wrong; TRBJ2-1 is a better fit for the DNA end. Germline V gene sequence: CDR1 SGHAT, CDR2 FQDESV (reference sequence). The CDR3 is made up of 13 amino acids. The chain's CDR3 is CASSSRARHEQFF. DNA of the CDR3: TGTGCCAGCAGCTCGCGGGCCCGCCATGAGCAGTTCTTC.

This clonotype has at least ten counts. This chain links TRBV12-3 or TRBV12-4 with TRBJ2-3, with 7 bases fitting TRBD2. V shed 3 bases, J shed 6 bases, and the junction held 6 bases outside the gene matches. This CDR3 has 14 amino acids. The DNA for the CDR3 is TGTGCCAGCAGTTTGGCGGGAGAAGATGATACGCAGTATTTT. As protein: CASSLAGEDDTQYF.

This clonotype was found many times. The rearrangement uses TRBV12-3 or TRBV12-4 and TRBJ2-5, with unresolved D. CDR3 length: 13 amino acids. V was pared by 4 bases and J by 5 bases, with 11 bases between. DNA for the CDR3: TGTGCCAGCAGTTGGACGACCGGGGAGACCCAGTACTTC. Its translation: CASSWTTGETQYF.

This clonotype was counted only a few times. This rearrangement joins TRBV4-3 to TRBJ2-3, with 8 bases lining up with TRBD2. Germline V lookup: CDR1 LGHNA, CDR2 YSLEER. The CDR3 contains 14 residues. V was clipped by 0 bases and J by 5 bases; unmatched bases: 1. The CDR3 is CASSQESGRDTQYF. CDR3 sequence (DNA): TGCGCCAGCAGCCAAGAAAGCGGGAGAGATACGCAGTATTTT.

In regard to this clonotype: One base separates it from a far larger clone, so it is likely a read error. The chain couples TRBV11-2 to TRBJ2-3, with D perhaps TRBD2 (6 bases). Trimming took off 3 bases at V and 4 bases at J, with 14 bases between the two ends. The CDR3 has 15 amino acids. The V gene's germline CDR1 is SGHAT and CDR2 FQNNGV. The CDR3 DNA follows: TGTGCCAGCAGCTTCGGGACTTATGCCCCAGATACGCAGTATTTT. It is translated as CASSFGTYAPDTQYF.

Ten or more counts support this clonotype. The V and J genes are TRBV6-5 and TRBJ2-2, with D tentatively TRBD1 (6 bases). This CDR3 is 13 amino acids long. V gave up 2 bases and J gave up 7 bases, with 8 bases separating them. The germline CDR1 and CDR2 sequences are MNHEY and SVGAGI. CDR3 protein: CASSYEDSGELFF. In DNA form, the CDR3 reads TGTGCCAGCAGTTACGAGGACAGCGGGGAGCTGTTTTTT.

This clonotype was found many times. This sequence joins TRBV10-3 and TRBJ2-2, with D unresolved. Germline values: CDR1 ENHRY, CDR2 SYGVKD. The CDR3 is 14 residues long. The V end was cut by 2 bases, the J end by 2 bases, with 6 bases between. The CDR3 protein is CAISEGPNTGELFF. The DNA for the CDR3 is TGTGCCATCAGTGAGGGACCTAACACCGGGGAGCTGTTTTTT.

The table lists this clonotype with many counts. This sequence joins TRBV7-9 and TRBJ2-7; D remains unclear. The CDR3 is made up of 12 amino acids. Germline V gives CDR1 SEHNR, CDR2 FQNEAQ (reference sequence). V dropped 5 bases and J dropped 9 bases, with 14 bases sitting between them. The CDR3 loop is CASSLEGVWQYF. CDR3 nucleotides: TGTGCCAGCAGCCTAGAAGGCGTATGGCAGTACTTC.

This clonotype has a count of ten or more. This chain links TRBV7-8 with TRBJ2-5, with 12 positions matching TRBD1. CDR3 size: 16 residues. CDR1 is SGHVS, CDR2 FQNEAQ, per germline. The V and J ends lost 5 bases and 5 bases, in that order; junction bases with no gene match: 9. CDR3 in DNA: TGTGCCAGCAGCCCGACCGGGACAGGGGGCTGGGAGACCCAGTACTTC. Protein: CASSPTGTGGWETQYF. Drawing the rest from reference TRBV7-8 and TRBJ2-5, the complete variable domain is GAGVSQSPRYKVAKRGQDVALRCDPISGHVSLFWYQQALGQGPEFLTYFQNEAQLDKSGLPSDRFFAERPEGSVSTLKIQRTQQEDSAVYLCASSPTGTGGWETQYFGPGTRLLVL.

In this sample, this clonotype turned up many times. The chain links TRBV12-3 or TRBV12-4 to TRBJ1-4; D gene uncertain. This CDR3 region has 18 residues. V was cut by 5 bases and J by 3 bases, with 22 bases left in between. The CDR3 DNA is TGTGCCAGCAGTCCCGGGGTGGAGCAAACACCCTCTAATGAAAAACTGTTTTTT. Translated, it gives CASSPGVEQTPSNEKLFF.

A remark on this clonotype: This likely reflects a read error, since a far larger clone is one base away. The rearrangement links TRBV11-2 to TRBJ2-5; D ambiguous. The J call may be wrong; the DNA end is better matched by TRBJ2-1. Germline values: CDR1 SGHAT, CDR2 FQNNGV. This CDR3 contains 12 residues. Written as DNA, the CDR3 is TGTACCAGCAGCTTAGGTCTGACTGAGCAGTTCTTC. Its protein is CTSSLGLTEQFF.